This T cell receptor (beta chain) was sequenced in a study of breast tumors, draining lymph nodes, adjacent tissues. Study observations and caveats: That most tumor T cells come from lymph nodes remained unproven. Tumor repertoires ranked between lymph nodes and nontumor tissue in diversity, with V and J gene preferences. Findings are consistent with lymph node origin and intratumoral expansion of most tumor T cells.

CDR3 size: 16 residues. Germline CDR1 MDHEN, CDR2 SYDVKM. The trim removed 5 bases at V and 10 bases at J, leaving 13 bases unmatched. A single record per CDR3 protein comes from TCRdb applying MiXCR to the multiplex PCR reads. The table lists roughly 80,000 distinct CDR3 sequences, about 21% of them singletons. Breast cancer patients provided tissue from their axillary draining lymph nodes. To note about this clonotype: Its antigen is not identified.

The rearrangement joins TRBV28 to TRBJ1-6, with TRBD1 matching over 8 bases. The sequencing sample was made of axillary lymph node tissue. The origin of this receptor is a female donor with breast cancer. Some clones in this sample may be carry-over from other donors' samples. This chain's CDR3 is CASSPSGGEEGSPLHF. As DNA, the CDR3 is TGTGCCAGCAGTCCCTCAGGGGGCGAAGAAGGGTCACCCCTCCACTTT. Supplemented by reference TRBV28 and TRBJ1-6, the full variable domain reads DVKVTQSSRYLVKRTGEKVFLECVQDMDHENMFWYRQDPGLGLRLIYFSYDVKMKEKGDIPEGYSVSREKKERFSLILESASTNQTSMYLCASSPSGGEEGSPLHFGNGTRLTVT.